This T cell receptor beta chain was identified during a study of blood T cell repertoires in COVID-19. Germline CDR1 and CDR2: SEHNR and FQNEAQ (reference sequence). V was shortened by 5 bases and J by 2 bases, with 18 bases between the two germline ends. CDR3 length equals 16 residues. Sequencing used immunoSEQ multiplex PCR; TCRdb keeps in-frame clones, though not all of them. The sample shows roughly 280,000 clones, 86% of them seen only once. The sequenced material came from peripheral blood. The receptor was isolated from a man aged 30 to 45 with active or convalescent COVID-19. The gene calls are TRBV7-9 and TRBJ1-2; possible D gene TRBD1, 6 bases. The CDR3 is CASSPYNRVLNYGYTF. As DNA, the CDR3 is TGTGCCAGCAGCCCCTACAACAGGGTTTTGAACTATGGCTACACCTTC.